This TCR beta chain emerged from a study of cytomegalovirus exposure and HLA in healthy donors. Comment on this clone: The sample holds other DNA sequences that translate to the same CDR3.

The PCR was carried out with 60 Vbeta primers and 13 Jbeta primers. Clones were sequenced by immunoSEQ multiplex PCR, and TCRdb holds only the in-frame ones, with some missing. The table shows 190,000 or so clones, with roughly four fifths occurring only once. The CDR3 has 11 residues. Germline V gene lookup returns CDR1 LNHDA and CDR2 SQIVND (reference sequence). Trimming took 3 bases from V and 6 from J, leaving 3 bases between them. This sequence joins TRBV19 and TRBJ2-4, with D unclear. The sample consisted of PBMCs. This TCR came from a man between 50 and 59 years old in good health and CMV-seronegative. CDR3 residues: CASSIGNIQYF. The CDR3 DNA sequence: TGTGCCAGTAGTATCGGAAACATTCAGTACTTC.